This TCR beta chain was found in a study of beta chain features in type 1 diabetes. The study, taken as a whole, reports: Among all four CD4+ subsets, Type 1 diabetes patients had TCRB CDR3s that were moderately but significantly shorter.

Comment on this clone: Antigen: not known.

Every bit of the isolated RNA underwent reverse transcription, so sequencing read expressed TCRB transcripts. Here immunoSEQ multiplex PCR was the method, and the copy in TCRdb shows in-frame clones only, minus some. The table includes around 240,000 clones, 16% detected once. V was pared by 4 bases and J by 4 bases, with 27 bases between. This CDR3 has 19 residues. The germline CDR1 and CDR2 sequences are MNHEY and SMNVEV (reference sequence). The chain combines TRBV27 with TRBJ2-3; no definite D call. The sequence came from a man aged 25-40 years with type 1 diabetes. Sequencing was done on a sample of naive CD4+ T cells from blood. In DNA form, the CDR3 reads TGTGCCAGCAGTTGGTCCTCACCGGGTCCATCAACCGGCGCAGATACGCAGTATTTT. Amino acids: CASSWSSPGPSTGADTQYF.